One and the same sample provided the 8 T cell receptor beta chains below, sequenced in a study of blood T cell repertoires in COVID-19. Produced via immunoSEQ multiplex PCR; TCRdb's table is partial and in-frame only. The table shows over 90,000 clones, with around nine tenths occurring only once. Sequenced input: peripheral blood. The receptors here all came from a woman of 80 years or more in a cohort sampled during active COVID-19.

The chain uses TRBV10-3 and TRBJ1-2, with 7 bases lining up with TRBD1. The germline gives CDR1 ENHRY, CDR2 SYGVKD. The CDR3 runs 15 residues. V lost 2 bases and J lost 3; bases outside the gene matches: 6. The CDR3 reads CAISERTGADYGYTF. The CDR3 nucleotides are TGTGCCATCAGTGAGCGCACAGGGGCGGACTATGGCTACACCTTC.

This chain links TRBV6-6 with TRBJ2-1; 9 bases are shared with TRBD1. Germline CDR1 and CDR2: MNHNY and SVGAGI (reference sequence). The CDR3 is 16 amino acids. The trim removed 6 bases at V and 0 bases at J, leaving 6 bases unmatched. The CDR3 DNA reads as TGTGCCAGCAGGGGGACAGGGTTAGACTCCTACAATGAGCAGTTCTTC. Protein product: CASRGTGLDSYNEQFF.

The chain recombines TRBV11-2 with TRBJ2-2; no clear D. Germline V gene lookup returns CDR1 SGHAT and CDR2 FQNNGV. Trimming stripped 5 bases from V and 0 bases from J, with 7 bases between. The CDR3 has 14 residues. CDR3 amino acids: CASSHSSNTGELFF. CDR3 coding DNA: TGTGCCAGCAGCCACAGCTCGAACACCGGGGAGCTGTTTTTT.

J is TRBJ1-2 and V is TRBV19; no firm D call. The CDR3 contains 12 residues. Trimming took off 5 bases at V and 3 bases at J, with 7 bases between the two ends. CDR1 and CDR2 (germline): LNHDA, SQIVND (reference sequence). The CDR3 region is CASSYTYYGYTF. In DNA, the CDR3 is TGTGCCAGTAGTTACACCTACTATGGCTACACCTTC. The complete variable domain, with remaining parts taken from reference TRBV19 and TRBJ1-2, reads DGGITQSPKYLFRKEGQNVTLSCEQNLNHDAMYWYRQDPGQGLRLIYYSQIVNDFQKGDIAEGYSVSREKKESFPLTVTSAQKNPTAFYLCASSYTYYGYTFGSGTRLTVV.

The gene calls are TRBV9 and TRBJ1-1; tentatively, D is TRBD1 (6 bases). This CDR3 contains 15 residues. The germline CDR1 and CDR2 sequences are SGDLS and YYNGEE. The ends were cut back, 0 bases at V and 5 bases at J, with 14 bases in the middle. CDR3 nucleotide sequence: TGTGCCAGCAGCGTAGTGGCAGGGGTCGGGACTGAAGCTTTCTTT. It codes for CASSVVAGVGTEAFF.

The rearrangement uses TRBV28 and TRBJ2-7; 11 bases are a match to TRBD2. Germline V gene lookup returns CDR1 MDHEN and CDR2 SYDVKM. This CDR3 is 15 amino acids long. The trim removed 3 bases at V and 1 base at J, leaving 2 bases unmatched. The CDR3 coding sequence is TGTGCCAGCAGTTTTACTAGCGGGAGATCCTACGAGCAGTACTTC. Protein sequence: CASSFTSGRSYEQYF.

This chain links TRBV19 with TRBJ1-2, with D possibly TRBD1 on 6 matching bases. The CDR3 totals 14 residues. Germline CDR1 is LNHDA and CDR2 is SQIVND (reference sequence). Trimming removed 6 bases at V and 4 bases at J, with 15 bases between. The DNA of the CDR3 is TGTGCCAGTAGCTCTACAGGGATCGCCTATGGCTACACCTTC. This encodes CASSSTGIAYGYTF.

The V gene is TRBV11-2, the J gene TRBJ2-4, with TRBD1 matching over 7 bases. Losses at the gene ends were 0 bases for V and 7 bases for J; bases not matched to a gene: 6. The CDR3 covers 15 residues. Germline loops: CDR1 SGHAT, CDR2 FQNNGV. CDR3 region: CASSLEPHRGNIQYF. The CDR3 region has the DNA TGTGCCAGCAGCTTAGAACCCCACAGGGGTAACATTCAGTACTTC.